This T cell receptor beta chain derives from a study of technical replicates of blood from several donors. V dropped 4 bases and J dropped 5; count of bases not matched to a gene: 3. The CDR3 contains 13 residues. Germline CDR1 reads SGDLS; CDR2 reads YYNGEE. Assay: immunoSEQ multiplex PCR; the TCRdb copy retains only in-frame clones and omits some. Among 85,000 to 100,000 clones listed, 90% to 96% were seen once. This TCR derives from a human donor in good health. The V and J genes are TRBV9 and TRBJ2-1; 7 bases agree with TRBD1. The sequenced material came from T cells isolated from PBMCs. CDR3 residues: CASSPGQNNEQFF. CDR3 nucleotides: TGTGCCAGCAGCCCGGGACAGAACAATGAGCAGTTCTTC. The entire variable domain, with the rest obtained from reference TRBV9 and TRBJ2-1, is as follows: DSGVTQTPKHLITATGQRVTLRCSPRSGDLSVYWYQQSLDQGLQFLIQYYNGEERAKGNILERFSAQQFPDLHSELNLSSLELGDSALYFCASSPGQNNEQFFGPGTRLTVL.